Shown below are 2 T cell receptor beta chains from a single sample sequenced in a study of blood T cell repertoires in COVID-19. Sequencing used immunoSEQ multiplex PCR; TCRdb keeps in-frame clones, though not all of them. Found here are tens of thousands of clones, 80% of them singletons; the top ten hold about a fifth. The sequenced sample consisted of peripheral blood. Every receptor here comes from a woman aged 80 or over with acute or convalescent COVID-19.

The chain couples TRBV18 to TRBJ2-7; the D gene is possibly TRBD1 (5 bases). In germline, CDR1 is KGHSH, CDR2 LQKENI. The CDR3 is 14 residues long. The germline V and J ends were trimmed by 0 bases and 2 bases, with 8 bases remaining between them. The DNA of the CDR3 is TGTGCCAGCTCACCACCCCAAGGGGCCTACGAGCAGTACTTC. This sequence encodes CASSPPQGAYEQYF.

This chain uses TRBV2 with TRBJ2-3; 10 bases map to TRBD1. This CDR3 is 14 amino acids long. J was trimmed by 5 bases and V by 6 bases; bases with no gene match: 5. CDR1 is SNHLY and CDR2 is FYNNEI in the germline V gene. The chain's CDR3 is CASRRGQGGDTQYF. CDR3 DNA sequence: TGTGCCAGCAGGCGCGGACAGGGGGGAGATACGCAGTATTTT.